These T cell receptor beta chains were read from a single sample in a study of post-analysis software for immune sequencing data. TCRdb itself ran the PCR reads through MiXCR, one entry per CDR3 protein. The repertoire holds a few hundred thousand distinct CDR3 sequences, with roughly 35% as singletons. Material for sequencing was blood. Receptor source: a girl aged 10 to 17 with multiple sclerosis. CDR3s include the opening cysteine and the closing phenylalanine or tryptophan. A D gene is named only where the DNA matches it firmly. The size entry is marked missing in some rows and otherwise reads once, few, many or a size class.

j_call cdr3_length d_call v_call clone_size cdr3_nt cdr3_aa
TRBJ1-2 17 TRBD1 TRBV10-3 few TGTGCCATCACCGCCGGGACAGGGGGTGATGGAGGCTATGGCTACACCTTC CAITAGTGGDGGYGYTF
TRBJ2-1 17 - TRBV4-1 - TGCGCCAGCAGCCCCTTTCCAAAACGGGGGGCCTTTGGTGAGCAGTTCTTC CASSPFPKRGAFGEQFF
TRBJ2-7 15 - TRBV20-1 - TGCAGTGCTAGAGTGGAAGAACCGCGTTTCTACGAGCAGTACTTC CSARVEEPRFYEQYF
TRBJ2-6 15 - TRBV20-1 - TGCAGTGCTAGAGATCTCCTCTCTGGGGCCAACGTCCTGACTTTC CSARDLLSGANVLTF
TRBJ1-5 16 - TRBV4-2 - TGTGCCAGCAGCCAACGCCTTCAGGACTCCGCTGGGCCCCAGCATTTT CASSQRLQDSAGPQHF
TRBJ1-1 12 - TRBV6-2/TRBV6-3 - TGTGCCAGCAGTTACTCCAGGGCTGAAGCTTTCTTT CASSYSRAEAFF
TRBJ1-1 13 - TRBV20-1 - TGCAGTGCTGGAAGGGGGGTCAACACTGAAGCTTTCTTT CSAGRGVNTEAFF
TRBJ1-1 15 TRBD1 TRBV10-3 - TGTGCCATCAGTGATTGGGACAGGGTGAGCACTGAAGCTTTCTTT CAISDWDRVSTEAFF
TRBJ1-6 14 TRBD1 TRBV7-2 - TGTGCCAGCAGCTCCCGGACAGGGGATTCACCCCTCCACTTT CASSSRTGDSPLHF
TRBJ2-1 13 - TRBV12-3/TRBV12-4 few TGTGCCAGCAGTTTATCCCGGTCGCGGGAGCAGTTCTTC CASSLSRSREQFF
TRBJ2-3 15 TRBD1 TRBV5-1 - TGCGCCAGCAGCTTCAGGCAGGGGGAAGGAGATACGCAGTATTTT CASSFRQGEGDTQYF
TRBJ2-7 15 - TRBV7-2 - TGTGCCAGCAGTTTCAGGGGAAGGAGCTCCTACGAGCAGTACTTC CASSFRGRSSYEQYF
TRBJ1-4 14 - TRBV27 - TGTGCCAGCTCTACAGGTTTGAATAATGAAAAACTGTTTTTT CASSTGLNNEKLFF
TRBJ2-7 15 - TRBV4-1 - TGCGCCAGCAGCCCACACGGTGCAGGGGACTACGAGCAGTACTTC CASSPHGAGDYEQYF
TRBJ1-2 13 - TRBV3-1 - TGTGCCAGCAGCCAGGGCGGAGCCAATGGCTACACCTTC CASSQGGANGYTF
TRBJ2-7 13 TRBD1 TRBV29-1 few TGCAGCGTTGAGGACAGGGGCGATGGTGAGCAGTACTTC CSVEDRGDGEQYF
TRBJ2-1 15 TRBD2 TRBV3-1 few TGTGCCAGCAGCCTACTAGCGGGGACTTACAATGAGCAGTTCTTC CASSLLAGTYNEQFF
TRBJ2-5 14 - TRBV7-9 - TGTGCCAGCGGACCCAGACACGGCCAAGAGACCCAGTACTTC CASGPRHGQETQYF
TRBJ2-5 13 TRBD2 TRBV7-9 - TGTGCCAGCAGCCCGGGGGGGCGTGAGACCCAGTACTTC CASSPGGRETQYF
TRBJ2-5 14 TRBD2 TRBV7-6 - TGTGCCAGCAGCTTAGGGCTAGCGGGGGGGGCCCAGTACTTC CASSLGLAGGAQYF
TRBJ2-1 14 - TRBV3-1 - TGTGCCAGCAGCCCGGGGGTCTACTACAATGAGCAGTTCTTC CASSPGVYYNEQFF
TRBJ1-5 15 - TRBV20-1 few TGCAGTGCAAGGGGGGGGCACGGTGTCAATCAGCCCCAGCATTTT CSARGGHGVNQPQHF
TRBJ2-3 23 TRBD2 TRBV3-1 few TGTGCCAGCAGCCAAGATCTTCGGACTAGCGGGGTGGACCAGGGTTCTAGCACAGATACGCAGTATTTT CASSQDLRTSGVDQGSSTDTQYF
TRBJ1-5 14 - TRBV20-1 - TGCAGTGCTAGAGCGTCAGGGGGCAATCAGCCCCAGCATTTT CSARASGGNQPQHF
TRBJ1-1 15 - TRBV5-1 - TGCGCCAGCAGCTTGTTTGGGGAAGTGAACACTGAAGCTTTCTTT CASSLFGEVNTEAFF
TRBJ2-1 16 TRBD1 TRBV12-5 - TGTGCTAGTGGTTTGTCTGGGACAGGGAGATACAATGAGCAGTTCTTC CASGLSGTGRYNEQFF
TRBJ2-1 11 - TRBV5-1 few TGCGCCAGCAGTTTCGACAGGGAGCAGTTCTTC CASSFDREQFF
TRBJ1-4 12 TRBD1 TRBV29-1 - TGCAGCGTCCGGGGGACAGGGGAAAAACTGTTTTTT CSVRGTGEKLFF
TRBJ2-4 15 TRBD1 TRBV12-3/TRBV12-4 - TGTGCCAGCAGTTTAGCGGGACAGGGCCAAAACATTCAGTACTTC CASSLAGQGQNIQYF
TRBJ2-2 13 - TRBV12-3/TRBV12-4 - TGTGCCAGCAAAAAGGAAAGGGCCGGAGAGCTGTTTTTT CASKKERAGELFF
TRBJ2-5 15 - TRBV5-1 - TGCGCCAGCAGCTTGGCGGGGCAGTACCAAGAGACCCAGTACTTC CASSLAGQYQETQYF
TRBJ2-1 15 - TRBV5-1 - TGCGCCAGCAGCTTGGACCCCGTAGGTCAGAACGAGCAGTTCTTC CASSLDPVGQNEQFF
TRBJ1-6 15 - TRBV21-1 - TGTGCCAGCAGCAACCATTGGGGGTGGGATTCACCCCTCCACTTT CASSNHWGWDSPLHF
TRBJ1-1 15 - TRBV6-6 - TGTGCCAGCAGTTACTCGAATTGGGGTTTGGCTGAAGCTTTCTTT CASSYSNWGLAEAFF
TRBJ2-7 16 TRBD1 TRBV2 few TGTGCCAGCAGGCCCGGGACAGCCAAGGTTTACTACGAGCAGTACTTC CASRPGTAKVYYEQYF
TRBJ2-1 13 - TRBV5-1 - TGCGCCAGCAGCTTGGCCGCGACCAATGAGCAGTTCTTC CASSLAATNEQFF
TRBJ2-3 14 - TRBV11-2 - TGTGCCAGCAGCTTAGTTGTCCAAACAGATACGCAGTATTTT CASSLVVQTDTQYF
TRBJ2-3 18 - TRBV12-3/TRBV12-4 - TGTGCCAGCAGTTTAGCAACAATGACGACCGTAGCCACAGATACGCAGTATTTT CASSLATMTTVATDTQYF
TRBJ2-1 18 - TRBV6-5 - TGTGCCAGCAGTTCACAACCTCCGGCCTCTTCGGTAGGGAATGAGCAGTTCTTC CASSSQPPASSVGNEQFF
TRBJ2-5 13 TRBD1 TRBV19 - TGTGCCAGTTCAAACAGGGGGCTGGAGACCCAGTACTTC CASSNRGLETQYF
TRBJ2-1 13 - TRBV7-2 few TGTGCCAGCAGCGCCCCCTTTTACAATGAGCAGTTCTTC CASSAPFYNEQFF
TRBJ2-7 15 TRBD1 TRBV5-4 - TGTGCCAGCAGCTCGCGGACAGGGAATTTGGGCGAGCAGTACTTC CASSSRTGNLGEQYF
TRBJ2-7 14 - TRBV7-9 few TGTGCCAGCAGCTTAGCGGGGACTGCCTACGAGCAGTACTTC CASSLAGTAYEQYF
TRBJ2-1 16 - TRBV14 - TGTGCCAGCAGCCAAGATCTGGGGCTTCCCAGCAATGAGCAGTTCTTC CASSQDLGLPSNEQFF
TRBJ2-1 14 - TRBV4-3 few TGCGCCAGCAGCCAAGAAAGGGGGTCCAATGAGCAGTTCTTC CASSQERGSNEQFF
TRBJ2-7 15 - TRBV6-5 few TGTGCCAGCAGCGATCGCAACAGGGGGGGATACGAGCAGTACTTC CASSDRNRGGYEQYF
TRBJ2-4 14 - TRBV5-5 - TGTGCCAGCAGTCCACAGGTGGCCAAAAACATTCAGTACTTC CASSPQVAKNIQYF
TRBJ1-2 12 - TRBV19 - TGTGCCAGTAGTGGAAACAGGGTTGGCTACACCTTC CASSGNRVGYTF
TRBJ2-3 13 - TRBV5-1 - TGCGCCAGCAGCGAACGGACGGGTCCTACGCAGTATTTT CASSERTGPTQYF
TRBJ2-7 13 - TRBV20-1 few TGCAGTGCAAAGATTACAGGGCGCCACGAGCAGTACTTC CSAKITGRHEQYF
TRBJ2-7 15 TRBD2 TRBV4-3 - TGCGCCAGCAGCCCCGGGCTAGCGGGGTACTACGAGCAGTACTTC CASSPGLAGYYEQYF
TRBJ1-5 13 - TRBV20-1 few TGCAGTGCTAGTCAGGGGCTGGAACAGCCCCAGCATTTT CSASQGLEQPQHF
TRBJ2-5 16 - TRBV7-2 - TGTGCCAGCAGCTTAAGTGGTAGCGGATATAAAGAGACCCAGTACTTC CASSLSGSGYKETQYF
TRBJ1-1 13 - TRBV6-5 - TGTGCCAGCAGTTACTCTCTGATGGCTGAAGCTTTCTTT CASSYSLMAEAFF
TRBJ2-7 14 TRBD2 TRBV6-5 - TGTGCCAGCAGTTACTCAAGCGGGGGATACGAGCAGTACTTC CASSYSSGGYEQYF